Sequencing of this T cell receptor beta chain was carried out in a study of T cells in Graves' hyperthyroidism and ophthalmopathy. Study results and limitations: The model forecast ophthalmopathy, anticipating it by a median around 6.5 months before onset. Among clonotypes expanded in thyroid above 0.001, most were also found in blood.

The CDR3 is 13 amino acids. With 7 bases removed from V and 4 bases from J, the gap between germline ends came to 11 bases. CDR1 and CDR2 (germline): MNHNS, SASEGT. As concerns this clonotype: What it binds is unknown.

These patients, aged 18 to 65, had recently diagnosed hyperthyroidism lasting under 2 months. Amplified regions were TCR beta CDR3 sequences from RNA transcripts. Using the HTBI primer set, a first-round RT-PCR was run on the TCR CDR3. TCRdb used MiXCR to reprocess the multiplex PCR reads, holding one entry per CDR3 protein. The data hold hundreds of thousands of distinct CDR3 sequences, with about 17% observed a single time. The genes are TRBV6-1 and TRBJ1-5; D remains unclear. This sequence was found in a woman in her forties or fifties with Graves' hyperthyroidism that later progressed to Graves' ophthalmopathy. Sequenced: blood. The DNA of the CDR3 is TGTGCCAGCACCGGATTGCAAAATCAGCCCCAGCATTTT. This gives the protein CASTGLQNQPQHF.